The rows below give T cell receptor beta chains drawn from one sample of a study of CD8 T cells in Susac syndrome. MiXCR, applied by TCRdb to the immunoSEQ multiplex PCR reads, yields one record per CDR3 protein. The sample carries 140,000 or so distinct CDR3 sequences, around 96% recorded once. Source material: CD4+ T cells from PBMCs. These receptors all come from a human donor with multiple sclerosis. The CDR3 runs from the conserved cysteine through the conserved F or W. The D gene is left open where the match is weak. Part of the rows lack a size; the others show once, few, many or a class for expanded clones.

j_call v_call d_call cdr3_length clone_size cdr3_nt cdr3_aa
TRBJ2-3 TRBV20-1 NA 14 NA TGCAGTGCTAGAATGGGGCTCAGCACAGATACGCAGTATTTT CSARMGLSTDTQYF
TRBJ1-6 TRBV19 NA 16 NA TGTGCCAGTAGTACCCAAAGGGCCATGGAGAATTCACCCCTCCACTTT CASSTQRAMENSPLHF
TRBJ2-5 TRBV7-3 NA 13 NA TGTGCCAGCAGCTTAGGACTACTCGAGACCCAGTACTTC CASSLGLLETQYF
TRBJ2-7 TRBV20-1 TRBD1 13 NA TGCAGTGCTCGAAGGGGGCAGTCCTACGAGCAGTACTTC CSARRGQSYEQYF
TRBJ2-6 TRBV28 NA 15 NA TGTGCCAGCATCCACTCGGGATCTGGGGCCAACGTCCTGACTTTC CASIHSGSGANVLTF
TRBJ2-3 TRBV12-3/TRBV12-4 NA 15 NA TGTGCCAGCAGTCCCCAAACTAGCCACTCAGATACGCAGTATTTT CASSPQTSHSDTQYF
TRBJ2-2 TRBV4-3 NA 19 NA TGCGCCAGCAGCCAAATCAGTATTTTTGGGGCAGAAAGAACCGGGGAGCTGTTTTTT CASSQISIFGAERTGELFF
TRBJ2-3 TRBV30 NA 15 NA TGTGCCTGGAGTTCCGGGACATTGGGACCAGATACGCAGTATTTT CAWSSGTLGPDTQYF
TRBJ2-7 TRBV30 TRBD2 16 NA TGTGCCTGGAGTGTGATAGCGGGGGGCCTAACGTACGAGCAGTACTTC CAWSVIAGGLTYEQYF
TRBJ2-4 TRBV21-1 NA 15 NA TGTGCCAGCAGCTCGCGACAGATAGCCAAAAACATTCAGTACTTC CASSSRQIAKNIQYF
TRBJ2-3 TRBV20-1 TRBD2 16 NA TGCAGTGCTAATACTCCGGAACTAGCGGGAGCAGATACGCAGTATTTT CSANTPELAGADTQYF
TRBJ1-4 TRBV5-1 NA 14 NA TGCGCCAGCAGTTCGGACAGAGTTAATGAAAAACTGTTTTTT CASSSDRVNEKLFF
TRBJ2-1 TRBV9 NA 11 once TGTGCCAGCAGTTGGGCCAATGAGCAGTTCTTC CASSWANEQFF
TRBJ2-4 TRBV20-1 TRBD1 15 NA TGCAGCCTAGACAGGGGGTTTTCGGCCAAAAACATTCAGTACTTC CSLDRGFSAKNIQYF
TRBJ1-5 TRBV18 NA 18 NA TGTGCCAGCTCACTACACGGACTGCGGAACAGGTTGGATCAGCCCCAGCATTTT CASSLHGLRNRLDQPQHF
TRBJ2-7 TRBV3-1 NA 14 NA TGTGCCAGCAGCCAAGCCGGGATCCCCTTGGAGCAGTACTTC CASSQAGIPLEQYF
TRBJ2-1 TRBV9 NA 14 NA TGTGCCAGCAGCGTAGGGGGCTGGGGTGAGGAGCAGTTCTTC CASSVGGWGEEQFF
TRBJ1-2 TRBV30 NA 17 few TGTGCCTGGACCCCACGGTCAGGGACAAGGAAAAACTATGGCTACACCTTC CAWTPRSGTRKNYGYTF
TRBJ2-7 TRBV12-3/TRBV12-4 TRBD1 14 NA TGTGCCAGCAGTTTAGCGACAGGGCTGAACGAGCAGTACTTC CASSLATGLNEQYF
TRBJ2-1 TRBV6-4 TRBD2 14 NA TGTGCCACTAGTCTTAGCGGGAGGCCTAATGAGCAGTTCTTC CATSLSGRPNEQFF
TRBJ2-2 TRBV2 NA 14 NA TGTGCCAGCAGTGTGTGGGGGGCCGCCGGGGAGCTGTTTTTT CASSVWGAAGELFF
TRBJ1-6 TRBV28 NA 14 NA TGTGCCAGCAGTCCGCTTCGGGATTATTCACCCCTCCACTTT CASSPLRDYSPLHF
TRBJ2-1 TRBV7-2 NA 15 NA TGTGCCAGCAGCTTACCGGGACTTACCTACAATGAGCAGTTCTTC CASSLPGLTYNEQFF
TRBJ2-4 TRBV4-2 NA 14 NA TGTGCCAGCAGCCAAGAAGAGTGGAGAAACATTCAGTACTTC CASSQEEWRNIQYF
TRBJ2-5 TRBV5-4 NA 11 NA TGTGCCAGCAGGGTGCAAGAGACCCAGTACTTC CASRVQETQYF
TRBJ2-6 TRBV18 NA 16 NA TGTGCCAGCTCACCCAAGACAGGCTCTGGGGCCAACGTCCTGACTTTC CASSPKTGSGANVLTF
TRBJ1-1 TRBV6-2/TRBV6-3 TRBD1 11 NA TGTGCCAGCAGTCACGGGACAGGAGCTTTCTTT CASSHGTGAFF
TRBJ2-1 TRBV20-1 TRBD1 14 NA TGCAGTGCTAGGGACAGGGTGAGGTACAATGAGCAGTTCTTC CSARDRVRYNEQFF
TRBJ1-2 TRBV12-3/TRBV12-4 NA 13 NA TGTGCCAGCAGTTCCCAGGGTGTGGGTGGCTACACCTTC CASSSQGVGGYTF
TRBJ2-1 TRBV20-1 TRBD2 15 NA TGCAGTGCTATTTCCAGGACTAGATCGCTCAATGAGCAGTTCTTC CSAISRTRSLNEQFF
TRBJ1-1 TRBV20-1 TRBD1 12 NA TGCAGTGGGGACAGGGAGGACACTGAAGCTTTCTTT CSGDREDTEAFF
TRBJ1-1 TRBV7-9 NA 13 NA TGTGCCAGCAGCTTAGGCCAGGGCACTGAAGCTTTCTTT CASSLGQGTEAFF
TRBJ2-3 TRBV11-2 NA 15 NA TGTGCCAGCAGCTTAGGGACTGCTAGCACAGATACGCAGTATTTT CASSLGTASTDTQYF
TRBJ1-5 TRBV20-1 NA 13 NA TGCAGTGCTCACGACAGGCTCAATCAGCCCCAGCATTTT CSAHDRLNQPQHF
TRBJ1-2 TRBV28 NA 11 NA TGTGCCAGCAGACAAAGCTATGGCTACACCTTC CASRQSYGYTF
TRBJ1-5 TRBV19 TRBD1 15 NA TGTGCCAGTAGCGACGGACAGGGAGGCTTGCAGCCCCAGCATTTT CASSDGQGGLQPQHF
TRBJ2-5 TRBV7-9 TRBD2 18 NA TGTGCCAGCAGCTTCCAGCCCGGGGTAGCGGGACACCAAGAGACCCAGTACTTC CASSFQPGVAGHQETQYF
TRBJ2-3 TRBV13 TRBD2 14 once TGTGCCAGCGGAAGCGGGGGGCGCACAGATACGCAGTATTTT CASGSGGRTDTQYF
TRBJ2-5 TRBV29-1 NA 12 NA TGCAGCGTTGGGGGGGGCCGGGAGACCCAGTACTTC CSVGGGRETQYF
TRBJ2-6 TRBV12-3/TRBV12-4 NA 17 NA TGTGCCAGCAGCCGACAGGCTACTCACTCTGGGGCCAACGTCCTGACTTTC CASSRQATHSGANVLTF
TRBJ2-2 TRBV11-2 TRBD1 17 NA TGTGCCAGCAGACGATTGGGGACAGGGACTGGGACCGGGGAGCTGTTTTTT CASRRLGTGTGTGELFF
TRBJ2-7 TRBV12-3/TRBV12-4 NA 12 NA TGTGCCAGCACCAAAGGGACCTACGAGCAGTACTTC CASTKGTYEQYF
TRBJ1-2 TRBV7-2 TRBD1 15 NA TGTGCCAGCAGCGCCACCGGGACAGGGAACTATGGCTACACCTTC CASSATGTGNYGYTF
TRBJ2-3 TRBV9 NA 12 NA TGTGCCAGCAGGGAAAGCACAGATACGCAGTATTTT CASRESTDTQYF
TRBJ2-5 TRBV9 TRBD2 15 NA TGTGCCAGCAGCAGCCAAGGACTAGCGATTGAGACCCAGTACTTC CASSSQGLAIETQYF
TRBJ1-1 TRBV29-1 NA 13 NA TGCAGCGTTGGAGGGTTGGAAAACACTGAAGCTTTCTTT CSVGGLENTEAFF
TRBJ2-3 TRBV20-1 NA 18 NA TGCAGTGCGCGACTAGACATGCGAACCTCGGTGTTCACAGATACGCAGTATTTT CSARLDMRTSVFTDTQYF
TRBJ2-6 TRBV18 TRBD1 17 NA TGTGCCAGCTCACCGTCCCCGACAGGGCTCGGGGCCAACGTCCTGACTTTC CASSPSPTGLGANVLTF
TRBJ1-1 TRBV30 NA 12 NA TGTGCCTCCCGGGACGCTAACACTGAAGCTTTCTTT CASRDANTEAFF
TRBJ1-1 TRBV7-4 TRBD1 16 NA TGTGCCAGCAGCTTGGGACAGGGGAAGATGAACACTGAAGCTTTCTTT CASSLGQGKMNTEAFF